The next 14 T cell receptor beta chains were all read from a single sample in a study of T cells expressing NK-cell markers. TCRdb processed the 5' RACE reads again and assigns one entry to each CDR3 protein, with no DNA. This sample's table reports about half a million distinct CDR3 sequences. Sequenced input: blood T cells: a sorted CD56 or NKG2C T cell subset, CD4+ or CD8+ T cells, or bulk PBMC T cells (not recorded which). These receptors originate from a woman aged 50 to 65 in good health.

The gene calls are TRBV11-2 and TRBJ1-1; TCRdb proposes TRBD1, but this gene call is untestable without DNA. Germline assignment: CDR1 SGHAT and CDR2 FQNNGV. This CDR3 contains 13 residues. CDR3 amino acids: CASSLSGYTEAFF.

The chain recombines TRBV9 with TRBJ1-4. This CDR3 is 15 amino acids long. Germline CDR1 reads SGDLS; CDR2 reads YYNGEE. The CDR3 protein is CASSRIQGGWEKLFF.

The chain links TRBV19 to TRBJ2-1; TCRdb calls TRBD2, which cannot be checked without DNA. CDR1 and CDR2 (germline): LNHDA, SQIVND (reference sequence). The CDR3 totals 14 residues. The CDR3 loop reads CASRKWEGRYEQFF. The whole variable domain, remainder taken from reference TRBV19 and TRBJ2-1, is DGGITQSPKYLFRKEGQNVTLSCEQNLNHDAMYWYRQDPGQGLRLIYYSQIVNDFQKGDIAEGYSVSREKKESFPLTVTSAQKNPTAFYLCASRKWEGRYEQFFGPGTRLTVL.

This chain uses TRBV21-1 with TRBJ2-3; TCRdb names TRBD1, which stays unverified in the absence of DNA. TRBV21-1 represents a pseudogene. The CDR3 extends over 17 amino acids. The CDR3 here is CASSTGSGGQSTDTQYF.

The rearrangement uses TRBV27 and TRBJ2-3; TCRdb lists TRBD1, though no DNA is available to test this call. Per germline, CDR1 MNHEY and CDR2 SMNVEV (reference sequence). The length of the CDR3 is 16 residues. This chain's CDR3 is CASSPGGRKRADTQYF.

The chain's CDR3 is CSARVGRDSPLHF. This rearrangement joins TRBV20-1 to TRBJ1-6; no DNA is available, so the TRBD1 call from TCRdb remains unchecked. Germline CDR1 DFQATT, CDR2 SNEGSKA (reference sequence). This CDR3 spans 13 amino acids.

The rearrangement links TRBV4-1 to TRBJ1-2. The CDR3 has 14 residues. Looked up from germline, CDR1 is MGHRA and CDR2 is YSYEKL. The CDR3 region is CASSQGVPGDGYTF.

The chain carries TRBV14 and TRBJ1-1; TCRdb selects TRBD1, and the lack of DNA leaves this call unchecked. Germline V gives CDR1 SGHDN, CDR2 FVKESK. The CDR3 runs to 14 residues. The CDR3 sequence: CASSQNLRGTEAFF.

The chain has TRBV20-1 and TRBJ2-1; TCRdb's assignment of TRBD2 cannot be checked, as there is no DNA. This CDR3 has 15 amino acids. CDR1 and CDR2 (germline): DFQATT, SNEGSKA (reference sequence). CDR3 residues: CSAREWTSDRNEQFF.

The chain joins TRBV11-2 to TRBJ2-2. Germline V gene sequence: CDR1 SGHAT, CDR2 FQNNGV. This CDR3 has 13 amino acids. The CDR3 loop is CASSSARTGELFF.

The chain links TRBV29-1 to TRBJ2-7; TCRdb calls TRBD2, which cannot be checked without DNA. The CDR3 length is 14 residues. Germline V gene data show CDR1 as SQVTM and CDR2 as ANQGSEA. The CDR3 is CSVDSGSLTYEQYF.

The rearrangement joins TRBV29-1 to TRBJ2-5. The CDR3 spans 12 residues. Germline V gene sequence: CDR1 SQVTM, CDR2 ANQGSEA. The CDR3 loop is CSVEHGKETQYF.

The chain uses TRBV15 and TRBJ2-3. Per the germline V gene, CDR1 is LNHNV and CDR2 is YYDKDF (reference sequence). This CDR3 is built from 16 residues. The CDR3 is CATSRDLGVGTDTQYF.

The CDR3 spells CASSLALRGLAANTGELFF. The chain uses TRBV12-3 or TRBV12-4 and TRBJ2-2; TCRdb lists TRBD2, though no DNA is available to test this call. The CDR3 length is 19 residues.